This is a list of T cell receptor beta chains from one sample in a study of early stage breast cancer tumors. Data came from immunoSEQ multiplex PCR; TCRdb stores just in-frame clones and leaves some out. The sample carries roughly 5,100 clones, approximately 64% recorded once. What was sequenced was breast tumor tissue. These receptors came from a person between 60 and 69 years old with breast cancer. Each CDR3 is given with its conserved first and last residue. A D gene is named only where the DNA matches it firmly. Expanded clones get a size class; other rows say once, few or many, or leave the size out.

j_call d_call clone_size v_call cdr3_aa cdr3_nt
TRBJ1-2 TRBD1 once TRBV7-8 CASSLRDRTNYGYTF TGTGCCAGCAGCTTAAGGGACAGGACAAACTATGGCTACACCTTC
TRBJ2-7 - - TRBV7-2 CASGELGFSKQYF TGTGCCAGCGGGGAGCTGGGGTTTTCCAAGCAGTACTTC
TRBJ2-5 TRBD2 - TRBV4-2 CASAGTSFETQYF TGTGCCAGCGCCGGGACTAGCTTTGAGACCCAGTACTTC
TRBJ1-2 TRBD1 large TRBV7-9 CASSLGTGYGYTF TGTGCCAGCAGCTTAGGGACAGGCTATGGCTACACCTTC
TRBJ1-2 TRBD1 - TRBV10-3 CAISESEAGGGYTF TGTGCCATCAGTGAGTCGGAGGCAGGGGGTGGCTACACCTTC
TRBJ2-1 - - TRBV7-3 CASSLTRLDINEQFF TGTGCCAGCAGCTTGACTAGGCTTGATATCAATGAGCAGTTCTTC
TRBJ2-3 - - TRBV2 CASSALRGRLDTQYF TGTGCCAGCAGTGCCCTCCGGGGGCGCTTGGATACGCAGTATTTT
TRBJ2-7 TRBD1 few TRBV10-3 CAISQNRDSGFPEQYF TGTGCCATCAGTCAAAACCGGGACAGCGGTTTCCCCGAGCAGTACTTC
TRBJ1-3 TRBD1 - TRBV9 CASSDQGAGNTIYF TGTGCCAGCAGCGACCAGGGGGCTGGAAACACCATATATTTT
TRBJ1-2 TRBD1 - TRBV5-6 CASSWGQNNYGYTF TGTGCCAGCAGCTGGGGACAGAATAACTATGGCTACACCTTC
TRBJ2-1 TRBD1 - TRBV7-8 CASSYGTGDIEQFF TGTGCCAGCAGCTACGGGACAGGGGACATTGAGCAGTTCTTC
TRBJ2-2 TRBD2 - TRBV11-3 CASSLAGRSGGYTGELFF TGTGCCAGCAGCTTAGCAGGACGTAGCGGGGGATACACCGGGGAGCTGTTTTTT
TRBJ2-7 TRBD1 - TRBV28 CASSPGDGDRVEQYF TGTGCCAGCAGCCCGGGGGATGGGGACAGGGTCGAGCAGTACTTC
TRBJ1-4 - - TRBV5-1 CASSGGVRGEKLFF TGCGCCAGCAGCGGCGGGGTTAGAGGGGAAAAACTGTTTTTT
TRBJ2-1 - - TRBV6-4 CASSAQRTSYNEQFF TGTGCCAGCAGTGCGCAGCGGACCTCCTACAATGAGCAGTTCTTC
TRBJ2-7 - - TRBV6-5 CASTVAYEQYF TGTGCCAGCACCGTGGCGTACGAGCAGTACTTC
TRBJ2-1 TRBD2 few TRBV7-7 CASSRDLAGGANEQFF TGTGCTAGCAGCCGAGACCTAGCGGGAGGGGCGAATGAGCAGTTCTTC
TRBJ1-5 - few TRBV4-2 CASSQDLSSNQPQHF TGTGCCAGCAGCCAAGATCTTTCTAGCAATCAGCCCCAGCATTTT
TRBJ1-1 TRBD1 few TRBV30 CAWSAQGAWTEAFF TGTGCCTGGAGTGCACAGGGGGCGTGGACTGAAGCTTTCTTT
TRBJ2-3 - - TRBV5-1 CASSMATTGGPTDTQYF TGCGCCAGCAGCATGGCAACGACAGGAGGACCCACAGATACGCAGTATTTT
TRBJ2-7 - - TRBV28 CASSAPDRLTDEQYF TGTGCCAGCAGCGCTCCCGACAGGCTTACTGACGAGCAGTACTTC
TRBJ2-1 - - TRBV2 CASRRNEQFF TGTGCCAGCAGACGTAATGAGCAGTTCTTC
TRBJ2-7 - - TRBV4-1 CASSQVGGSYEQYF TGCGCCAGCAGCCAAGTGGGGGGCTCCTACGAGCAGTACTTC
TRBJ2-7 TRBD1 - TRBV6-1 CASRDGQEWAYEQYF TGTGCCAGCAGGGACGGACAGGAGTGGGCCTACGAGCAGTACTTC